The 27 T cell receptor beta chains presented below share a single source sample, sequenced in a study of technical replicates of blood from a handful of donors. Assay used: immunoSEQ multiplex PCR; TCRdb lists only in-frame clones, some missing. The sample gives about 84,000 clones, 85% to 95% of which show up once; 0.24% is in the top ten. Sequenced input: T cells isolated from PBMCs. Receptors were obtained from a human donor in good health.

Regarding this clone: A junction end diverges from the germline sequence, so it may reflect a read error. V usage is TRBV2 and J usage is TRBJ1-1; 7 bases are shared with TRBD1. The CDR3 has 14 amino acids. The germline V gene has CDR1 SNHLY and CDR2 FYNNEI. This CDR3 is CASGETGSNTEAFF. The CDR3 coding sequence is TGTGCCAGCGGTGAGACAGGGTCTAACACTGAAGCTTTCTTT.

The chain is built from TRBV18 and TRBJ1-1; 11 positions match TRBD1. V trimming: 6 bases; J trimming: 6 bases; junction bases outside the gene matches: 18. Germline-derived CDR1 and CDR2 are KGHSH and LQKENI. The CDR3 contains 18 residues. CDR3 DNA sequence: TGTGCCAGCTCGCCGGGCGGGACAGGGGGTTCGTTACCATCTGAAGCTTTCTTT. It translates to CASSPGGTGGSLPSEAFF. The complete variable domain, with remaining parts taken from reference TRBV18 and TRBJ1-1, reads NAGVMQNPRHLVRRRGQEARLRCSPMKGHSHVYWYRQLPEEGLKFMVYLQKENIIDESGMPKERFSAEFPKEGPSILRIQQVVRGDSAAYFCASSPGGTGGSLPSEAFFGQGTRLTVV.

The CDR3 protein is CASSASTQGNEQYF. The CDR3 coding sequence is TGTGCCAGCAGTGCCTCCACACAGGGAAACGAGCAGTACTTC. The chain has TRBV27 and TRBJ2-7; TRBD1 might be the D (6 bases). CDR1 and CDR2 from the germline V gene are MNHEY and SMNVEV (reference sequence). The CDR3 consists of 14 residues. V dropped 5 bases and J dropped 5 bases, with 16 bases sitting between them.

J is TRBJ2-1 and V is TRBV5-1, with 8 bases fitting TRBD1. The CDR3 consists of 14 residues. Germline CDR1 reads SGHRS; CDR2 reads YFSETQ. After removal of 5 bases from V and 8 bases from J, the junction contained 9 bases not matched to a gene. CDR3 sequence (DNA): TGCGCCAGCAGTTTGTCAGGGGGCACGTATGAGCAGTTCTTC. It is translated as CASSLSGGTYEQFF.

In nucleotides, the CDR3 is TGTGCCAGCAACCTCCTCCGGGACAGAGAAGAAGCTTTCTTT. This translates into CASNLLRDREEAFF. The V call is TRBV11-2, the J call TRBJ1-1; 7 bases line up with TRBD1. Trimming cost V 7 bases and J 8 bases; bases outside gene matches: 13. Germline CDR1 reads SGHAT; CDR2 reads FQNNGV. The CDR3 has 14 amino acids.

The rearrangement uses TRBV7-9 and TRBJ2-7; 8 bases map to TRBD2. Germline-derived CDR1 and CDR2 are SEHNR and FQNEAQ (reference sequence). J was trimmed by 5 bases and V by 6 bases; bases with no gene match: 9. The CDR3 loop spans 14 amino acids. The CDR3 reads CASRPSGSVHEQYF. In DNA form, the CDR3 reads TGTGCCAGCAGACCCAGCGGGAGCGTCCACGAGCAGTACTTC.

V usage is TRBV11-2 and J usage is TRBJ1-5; maybe TRBD1 (6 bases). This CDR3 has 14 amino acids. The V and J ends lost 5 bases and 7 bases respectively, with 15 bases between them. CDR1 is SGHAT, CDR2 FQNNGV, per germline. CDR3: CASSADSRLQPQHF. Written as DNA, the CDR3 is TGTGCCAGCAGCGCGGACAGCCGGTTACAGCCCCAGCATTTT.

The chain links TRBV28 to TRBJ1-1; D is possibly TRBD1 (6 bases). Looked up from germline, CDR1 is MDHEN and CDR2 is SYDVKM. The CDR3 consists of 19 residues. With 5 bases removed from V and 0 bases from J, the gap between germline ends came to 25 bases. The CDR3 is CASSHAPDRWGLMNTEAFF. In nucleotides, the CDR3 is TGTGCCAGCAGTCACGCCCCCGACAGATGGGGGCTTATGAACACTGAAGCTTTCTTT.

V and J are TRBV29-1 and TRBJ2-1, with 7 bases matching TRBD1. The length of the CDR3 is 12 residues. CDR1 and CDR2 from the germline V gene are SQVTM and ANQGSEA. V lost 7 bases, J lost 6 bases, and 6 bases stayed unmatched. CDR3 residues: CSAGQEPNEQFF. DNA of the CDR3: TGCAGCGCAGGACAGGAACCCAATGAGCAGTTCTTC.

This chain uses TRBV5-4 with TRBJ2-1; 12 nucleotides match TRBD2. Germline-derived CDR1 and CDR2 are SGHNT and YYREEE (reference sequence). This CDR3 comprises 15 residues. V gave up 1 base and J gave up 12 bases; unmatched junction bases: 8. DNA of the CDR3: TGTGCCAGCAGCTTGAACGGACTAGCGGGGATTGTGCAGTTCTTC. Translating gives CASSLNGLAGIVQFF.

The chain recombines TRBV2 with TRBJ2-7; 8 positions agree with TRBD1. The V and J ends lost 7 bases and 0 bases, in that order; junction bases with no gene match: 11. Germline CDR1 and CDR2: SNHLY and FYNNEI. The CDR3 sequence is 16 residues long. As DNA, the CDR3 is TGTGCCAGCAAAAAATCCGGGACAGGCAGCTCCTACGAGCAGTACTTC. Translating gives CASKKSGTGSSYEQYF. The entire variable domain, with the rest obtained from reference TRBV2 and TRBJ2-7, is as follows: EPEVTQTPSHQVTQMGQEVILRCVPISNHLYFYWYRQILGQKVEFLVSFYNNEISEKSEIFDDQFSVERPDGSNFTLKIRSTKLEDSAMYFCASKKSGTGSSYEQYFGPGTRLTVT.

The CDR3 coding sequence is TGTGCCAGCAGCGTAGATCGGGGTGATACGCAGTATTTT. Translating it yields CASSVDRGDTQYF. The chain links TRBV9 to TRBJ2-3; TRBD2 might be the D (5 bases). The CDR3 covers 13 residues. Germline loops: CDR1 SGDLS, CDR2 YYNGEE. V lost 0 bases and J lost 6, with 8 bases in between.

The chain couples TRBV7-2 to TRBJ1-5, with 7 nucleotides matching TRBD1. Germline CDR1 SGHTA, CDR2 FQGNSA. This CDR3 has 16 residues. J was trimmed by 0 bases and V by 4 bases; bases with no gene match: 6. CDR3 in DNA: TGTGCCAGCAGCTCTTGGACAGGTGATAGCAATCAGCCCCAGCATTTT. Its protein product is CASSSWTGDSNQPQHF.

This chain uses TRBV6-5 with TRBJ1-6, with 9 bases matching TRBD1. The CDR3 has 15 residues. Germline V CDR1 and CDR2: MNHEY, SVGAGI. The V and J ends lost 3 bases and 10 bases, in that order; junction bases with no gene match: 7. The CDR3 DNA reads TGTGCCAGCAGTTATCAGGGACAGGGCGAATCACCCCTCCACTTT. This sequence encodes CASSYQGQGESPLHF.

The genes are TRBV12-5 and TRBJ2-7, with D perhaps matching TRBD1 (6 bases). V shed 0 bases and J shed 3 bases, with 15 bases lying between them. The CDR3 consists of 16 residues. Per germline, CDR1 LGHNT and CDR2 FRNRAP. DNA of the CDR3: TGTGCTAGTGGTTTGGTATTAGGACAGCCTTTCTACGAGCAGTACTTC. As protein: CASGLVLGQPFYEQYF.

This chain links TRBV6-6 with TRBJ1-2; D remains unclear. This CDR3 has 12 residues. From germline, CDR1 is MNHNY and CDR2 SVGAGI (reference sequence). V lost 6 bases and J 6 bases, leaving 11 bases between the germline ends. The CDR3 spells CASRQRDDGYTF. The CDR3 DNA is TGTGCCAGCAGACAGAGGGATGATGGCTACACCTTC.

V gene TRBV29-1 combines with J gene TRBJ2-7, with 10 bases matching TRBD1. The CDR3 has 13 residues. Looked up from germline, CDR1 is SQVTM and CDR2 is ANQGSEA. Trimming at V came to 7 bases and at J to 4 bases, leaving 7 bases not matched to a gene. As DNA, the CDR3 is TGCAGCGCCGGGGGACAGGGGTCTTACGAGCAGTACTTC. It encodes CSAGGQGSYEQYF.

This chain uses TRBV2 with TRBJ2-5; tentatively, D is TRBD2 (6 bases). Trimming removed 2 bases from V and 5 bases from J, with 15 bases in between. Germline V gives CDR1 SNHLY, CDR2 FYNNEI. The CDR3 extends over 15 amino acids. CDR3 protein: CASSEPLTSQETQYF. The DNA for the CDR3 is TGTGCCAGCAGTGAACCCCTGACTAGTCAGGAGACCCAGTACTTC.

V gene TRBV28 combines with J gene TRBJ2-1, with TRBD2 matching 8 bases. J lost 2 bases, V lost 5 bases, and 8 bases had no gene match. The CDR3 contains 16 residues. CDR1 is MDHEN and CDR2 is SYDVKM in the germline V gene. CDR3 region: CASSTQAGAAYNEQFF. The CDR3 DNA is TGTGCCAGCAGTACTCAAGCGGGAGCTGCCTACAATGAGCAGTTCTTC.

V gene TRBV7-9 combines with J gene TRBJ2-1; tentatively, D is TRBD2 (5 bases). V lost 0 bases, J lost 0 bases, and 9 bases lay in between. The length of the CDR3 is 16 residues. CDR1 and CDR2 (germline): SEHNR, FQNEAQ (reference sequence). CDR3 residues: CASSLAGMSSYNEQFF. CDR3 bases: TGTGCCAGCAGCTTAGCCGGGATGAGCTCCTACAATGAGCAGTTCTTC.

The rearrangement joins TRBV21-1 to TRBJ1-2. TRBV21-1 is a documented pseudogene. The length of the CDR3 is 13 residues. The CDR3 region is CASNGERNHGYTF. CDR3 sequence (DNA): TGTGCCAGCAATGGGGAGAGAAATCATGGCTACACCTTC.

The J gene is TRBJ1-3, the V gene TRBV5-6; D not certain. CDR1 and CDR2 (germline): SGHDT, YYEEEE. CDR3 length: 15 residues. V was trimmed by 1 base and J by 3 bases, leaving 11 bases between them. Here the CDR3 reads CASSLRSQIGNTIYF. The CDR3 bases are TGTGCCAGCAGCTTGCGCAGTCAGATTGGAAACACCATATATTTT.

This chain connects TRBV11-2 to TRBJ1-1, with TRBD1 identical over 8 bases. Germline assignment: CDR1 SGHAT and CDR2 FQNNGV. The CDR3 totals 14 residues. V trimming: 3 bases; J trimming: 2 bases; junction bases outside the gene matches: 2. CDR3 nucleotides: TGTGCCAGCAGCTTCCCAGGGGGCAACACTGAAGCTTTCTTT. This encodes CASSFPGGNTEAFF. Full variable domain (remainder filled in from reference TRBV11-2 and TRBJ1-1): EAGVAQSPRYKIIEKRQSVAFWCNPISGHATLYWYQQILGQGPKLLIQFQNNGVVDDSQLPKDRFSAERLKGVDSTLKIQPAKLEDSAVYLCASSFPGGNTEAFFGQGTRLTVV.

The J gene is TRBJ2-7, the V gene TRBV5-8; 7 nucleotides agree with TRBD1. Germline CDR1 SGHTS, CDR2 YDEGEE. CDR3 size: 17 residues. With V trimmed by 4 bases and J by 5 bases, 18 bases remained unmatched. The CDR3 spells CASSPGLLTGNIHEQYF. The CDR3 coding sequence is TGTGCCAGCAGCCCTGGCCTGCTGACAGGGAATATCCACGAGCAGTACTTC. Complete variable domain (other parts from reference TRBV5-8 and TRBJ2-7): EAGVTQSPTHLIKTRGQQATLRCSPISGHTSVYWYQQALGLGLQFLLWYDEGEERNRGNFPPRFSGRQFPNYSSELNVNALELEDSALYLCASSPGLLTGNIHEQYFGPGTRLTVT.

The chain has TRBV27 and TRBJ2-1, with D hard to call. In germline, CDR1 is MNHEY, CDR2 SMNVEV (reference sequence). This CDR3 has 15 amino acids. The V and J ends lost 3 bases and 0 bases respectively, with 9 bases between them. This CDR3 is CASSFTTSSYNEQFF. The DNA for the CDR3 is TGTGCCAGCAGTTTTACTACGAGCTCCTACAATGAGCAGTTCTTC.

J is TRBJ2-5 and V is TRBV11-1; tentatively, D is TRBD1 (5 bases). V lost 9 bases, J lost 0 bases, and 23 bases lay in between. The CDR3 is 17 amino acids. Germline V gene data show CDR1 as SGHAT and CDR2 as FQDESV (reference sequence). DNA of the CDR3: TGTGCCAGAACCCTCGGCAGGGCCCCTCCGCACCAAGAGACCCAGTACTTC. This codes for CARTLGRAPPHQETQYF.

DNA of the CDR3: TGCGCCAGCAGCTTGGAGGGTTGGGGGCTTACCTCCTACGAGCAGTACTTC. Its translation: CASSLEGWGLTSYEQYF. This rearrangement joins TRBV5-1 to TRBJ2-7; a weak D match, TRBD1 (6 bases). Germline CDR1 SGHRS, CDR2 YFSETQ. V lost 0 bases and J lost 0, with 16 bases in between. CDR3 length: 17 amino acids.